The present entry profiles one T cell receptor (beta chain) with its context. Antigen specificity is unknown. CDR1 is ENHRY, CDR2 SYGVKD, per germline. V was clipped by 11 bases and J by 0 bases, with 8 bases between them. The CDR3 spans 13 residues. This entry belongs to a study of T cell responses to AZD1222 COVID-19 vaccine. Study background: It was second doses at about 4 or about 12 weeks that were pooled.

Generated by immunoSEQ multiplex PCR, the TCRdb table keeps only in-frame clones and is missing some. The sample holds some 140,000 clones, 80% to 95% seen once. Broader study findings: It was only after the peak T cell response that any repertoires were sampled. Along spike, vaccine-associated CD4 TCRs were found throughout, with dominance at 160-218 and 743-854. Nearly half of unique spike-specific TCRs reportedly avoided B.1.351 and B.1.1.7 mutated regions.

The sequence was collected from an adult in good health. The chain employs TRBV10-3 and TRBJ2-6; the D gene is possibly TRBD1 (5 bases). Material: peripheral blood, obtained on day 0 of AZD1222 vaccination. The CDR3 bases are TGTGCCGCAGGGCCCTCTGGGGCCAACGTCCTGACTTTC. Its translation: CAAGPSGANVLTF.